This T cell receptor (beta chain) was found in a study of control samples from healthy donors and cancer patients. The V end was cut by 1 base, the J end by 7 bases, with 8 bases between. CDR1 and CDR2 from the germline V gene are SGHVS and FQNEAQ. The CDR3 is 13 amino acids. The assay was immunoSEQ multiplex PCR, and TCRdb's table has in-frame clones only and misses some. The repertoire consists of roughly 84,000 clones, with 91% occurring once and the leading ten covering 15% to 20%. The V call is TRBV7-8, the J call TRBJ2-1, with D hard to call. The sequencing input was blood. The clonotype originates from a man aged 50 to 60 in good health. CDR3 residues: CASSLENWNEQFF. Here the CDR3 DNA reads TGTGCCAGCAGCTTAGAGAACTGGAATGAGCAGTTCTTC.